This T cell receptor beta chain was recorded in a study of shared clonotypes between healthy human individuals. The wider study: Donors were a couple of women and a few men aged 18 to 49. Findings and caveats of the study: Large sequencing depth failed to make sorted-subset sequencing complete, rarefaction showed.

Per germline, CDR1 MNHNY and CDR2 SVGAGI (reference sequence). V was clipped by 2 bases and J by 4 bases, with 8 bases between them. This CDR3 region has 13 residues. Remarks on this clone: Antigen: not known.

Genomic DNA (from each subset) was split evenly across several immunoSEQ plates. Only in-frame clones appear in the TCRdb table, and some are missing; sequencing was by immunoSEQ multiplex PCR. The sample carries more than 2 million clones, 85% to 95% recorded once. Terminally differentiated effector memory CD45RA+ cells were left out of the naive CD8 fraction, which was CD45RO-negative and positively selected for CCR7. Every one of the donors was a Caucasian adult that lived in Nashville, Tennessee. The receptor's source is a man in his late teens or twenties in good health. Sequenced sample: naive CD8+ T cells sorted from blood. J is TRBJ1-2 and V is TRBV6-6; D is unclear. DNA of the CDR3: TGTGCCAGCAGTTACGCAGTCTCCTATGGCTACACCTTC. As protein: CASSYAVSYGYTF.